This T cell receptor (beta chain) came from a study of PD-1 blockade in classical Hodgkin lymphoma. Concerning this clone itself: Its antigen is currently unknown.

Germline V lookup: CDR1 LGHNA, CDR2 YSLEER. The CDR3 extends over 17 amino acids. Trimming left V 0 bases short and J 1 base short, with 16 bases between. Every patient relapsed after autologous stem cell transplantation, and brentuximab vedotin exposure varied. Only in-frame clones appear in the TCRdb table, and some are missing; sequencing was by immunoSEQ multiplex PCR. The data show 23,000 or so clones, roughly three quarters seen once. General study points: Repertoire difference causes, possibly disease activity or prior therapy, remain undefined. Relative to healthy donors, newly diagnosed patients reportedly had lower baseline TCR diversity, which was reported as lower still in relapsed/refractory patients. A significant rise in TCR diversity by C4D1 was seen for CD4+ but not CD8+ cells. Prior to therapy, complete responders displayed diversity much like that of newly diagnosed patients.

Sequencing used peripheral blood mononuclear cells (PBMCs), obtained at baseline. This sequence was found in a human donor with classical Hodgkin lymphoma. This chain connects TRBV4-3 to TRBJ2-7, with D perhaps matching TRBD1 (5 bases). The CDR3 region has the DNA TGCGCCAGCAGCCAAGAATGGGGCACTGGAAGGTCCTACGAGCAGTACTTC. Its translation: CASSQEWGTGRSYEQYF.